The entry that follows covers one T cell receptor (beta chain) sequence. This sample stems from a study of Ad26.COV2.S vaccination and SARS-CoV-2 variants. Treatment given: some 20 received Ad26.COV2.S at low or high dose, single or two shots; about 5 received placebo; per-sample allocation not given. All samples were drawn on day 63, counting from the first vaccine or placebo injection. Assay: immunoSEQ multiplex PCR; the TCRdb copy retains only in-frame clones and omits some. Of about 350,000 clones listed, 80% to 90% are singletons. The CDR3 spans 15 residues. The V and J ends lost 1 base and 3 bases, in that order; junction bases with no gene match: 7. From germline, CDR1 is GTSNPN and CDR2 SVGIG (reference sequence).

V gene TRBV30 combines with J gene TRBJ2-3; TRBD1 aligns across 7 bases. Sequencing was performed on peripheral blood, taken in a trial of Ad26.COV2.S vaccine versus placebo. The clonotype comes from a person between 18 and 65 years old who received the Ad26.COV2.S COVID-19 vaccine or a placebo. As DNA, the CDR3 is TGTGCCTGGAGTGCAGTGGCAGGGGGTACAGATACGCAGTATTTT. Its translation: CAWSAVAGGTDTQYF.